This TCR beta chain originates from a study of OX40 agonist ivuxolimab in advanced cancers. Findings of the study overall: The authors did not determine the antigen specificity of the expanded peripheral T cells.

CDR1 and CDR2 (germline): SGHTA, FQGNSA. The V gene end was trimmed by 5 bases and the J gene end by 2 bases; junction bases not matched to a gene: 8. The CDR3 has 15 residues. Only in-frame clones appear in the TCRdb table, and some are missing; sequencing was by immunoSEQ multiplex PCR. The sample carries approximately 74,000 clones, roughly 85% recorded once. A remark on this clone: The antigen remains unidentified.

The specimen was CD4+ or CD8+ T cells sorted from blood, collected in a trial of the OX40 agonist ivuxolimab. This chain connects TRBV7-2 to TRBJ1-1; 7 bases are a match to TRBD1. The receptor comes from an adult with an advanced solid tumor such as melanoma, head and neck, liver or kidney cancer. The CDR3 region has the DNA TGTGCCAGCAGCCGTTTACAGGGGACAAACACTGAAGCTTTCTTT. It translates to CASSRLQGTNTEAFF.